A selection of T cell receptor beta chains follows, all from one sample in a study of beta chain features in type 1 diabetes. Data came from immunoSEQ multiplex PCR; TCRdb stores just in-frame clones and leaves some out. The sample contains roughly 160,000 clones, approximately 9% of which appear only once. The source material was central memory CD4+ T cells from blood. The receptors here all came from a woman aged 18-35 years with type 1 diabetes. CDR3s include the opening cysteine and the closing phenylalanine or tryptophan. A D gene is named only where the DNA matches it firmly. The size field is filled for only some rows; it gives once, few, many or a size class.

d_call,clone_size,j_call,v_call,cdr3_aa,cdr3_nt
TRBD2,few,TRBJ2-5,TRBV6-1,CAFHRGLHQETQYF,TGTGCCTTTCACCGGGGACTACACCAAGAGACCCAGTACTTC
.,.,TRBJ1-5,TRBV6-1,CASSEAGAQPQHF,TGTGCCAGCAGTGAAGCGGGGGCTCAGCCCCAGCATTTT
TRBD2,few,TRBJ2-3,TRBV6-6,CASSSGSGGAPDTQYF,TGTGCCAGCAGTTCGGGTAGCGGGGGGGCCCCAGATACGCAGTATTTT
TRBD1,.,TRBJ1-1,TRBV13,CASSLDRGNTEAFF,TGTGCCAGCAGCCTGGACAGGGGGAACACTGAAGCTTTCTTT
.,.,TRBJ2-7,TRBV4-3,CASSQVQGSYEQYF,TGCGCCAGCAGCCAAGTGCAGGGGTCCTACGAGCAGTACTTC
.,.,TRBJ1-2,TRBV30,CAWSVLGASGGYGYTF,TGTGCCTGGAGTGTGCTTGGGGCAAGTGGCGGCTATGGCTACACCTTC
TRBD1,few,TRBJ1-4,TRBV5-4,CASSRGQGGTNEKLFF,TGTGCCAGCAGCCGTGGACAGGGAGGAACTAATGAAAAACTGTTTTTT
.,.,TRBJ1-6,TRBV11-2,CASSQLRGQYNSPLHF,TGTGCCAGCAGCCAGCTCAGGGGCCAATATAATTCACCCCTCCACTTT
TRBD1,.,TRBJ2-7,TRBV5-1,CASSATRQGHEQYF,TGCGCCAGCAGCGCCACGCGACAGGGCCACGAGCAGTACTTC
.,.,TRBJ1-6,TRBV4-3,CASSQQQGSPLHF,TGCGCCAGCAGCCAACAACAGGGTTCACCCCTCCACTTT
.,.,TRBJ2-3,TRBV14,CASSQVGGGVAADTQYF,TGTGCCAGCAGCCAAGTTGGAGGGGGCGTCGCGGCAGATACGCAGTATTTT
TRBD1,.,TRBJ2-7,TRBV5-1,CASSKDRVDDEQYF,TGCGCCAGCAGCAAAGACAGGGTGGATGACGAGCAGTACTTC
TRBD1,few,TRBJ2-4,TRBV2,CASSLRQGAGNIQYF,TGTGCCAGCAGCCTTAGACAGGGGGCGGGAAACATTCAGTACTTC
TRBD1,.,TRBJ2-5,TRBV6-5,CASSPLTGGLETQYF,TGTGCCAGCAGCCCCCTGACAGGGGGCTTGGAGACCCAGTACTTC
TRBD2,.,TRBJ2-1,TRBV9,CASSVGPGGPNEQFF,TGTGCCAGCAGCGTAGGTCCGGGAGGGCCGAATGAGCAGTTCTTC
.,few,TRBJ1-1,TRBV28,CASREPTTVNTEAFF,TGTGCCAGCAGGGAACCTACGACAGTGAACACTGAAGCTTTCTTT
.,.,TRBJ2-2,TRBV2,CASRQGSNTGELFF,TGTGCCAGCAGGCAGGGTTCGAACACCGGGGAGCTGTTTTTT
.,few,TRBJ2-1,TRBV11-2,CASNRALAANEQFF,TGTGCCAGCAACCGAGCCTTGGCGGCCAATGAGCAGTTCTTC
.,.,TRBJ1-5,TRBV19,CASKSGAGDVNQPQHF,TGTGCCAGTAAAAGTGGGGCAGGGGATGTCAATCAGCCCCAGCATTTT
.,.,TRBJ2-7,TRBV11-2,CASSSLGGGQYF,TGTGCCAGCAGCTCCCTGGGGGGAGGGCAGTACTTC
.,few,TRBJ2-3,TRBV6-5,CASSYDWGTDTQYF,TGTGCCAGCAGTTACGACTGGGGCACAGATACGCAGTATTTT
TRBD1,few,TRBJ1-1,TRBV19,CATSEGARGTEAFF,TGTGCCACAAGCGAGGGGGCGCGAGGTACTGAAGCTTTCTTT
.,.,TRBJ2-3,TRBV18,CASSPRRVRGTDTQYF,TGTGCCAGCTCACCACGCCGGGTGCGGGGCACAGATACGCAGTATTTT
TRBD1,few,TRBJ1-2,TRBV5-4,CASSLLVTGGYGYTF,TGTGCCAGCAGCTTGTTGGTGACAGGGGGCTATGGCTACACCTTC
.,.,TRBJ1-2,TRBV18,CASSPAGIPNYGYTF,TGTGCCAGCTCACCGGCCGGGATTCCAAACTATGGCTACACCTTC
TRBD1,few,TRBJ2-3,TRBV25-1,CASSDNRGTDTQYF,TGTGCCAGCAGTGATAACAGGGGGACCGATACGCAGTATTTT
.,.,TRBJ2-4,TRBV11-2,CASSSPTGAKNIQYF,TGTGCCAGCAGCTCCCCCACAGGAGCCAAAAACATTCAGTACTTC
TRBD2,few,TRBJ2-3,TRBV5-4,CASLQREGDTQYF,TGTGCCAGCCTCCAGCGGGAGGGAGATACGCAGTATTTT
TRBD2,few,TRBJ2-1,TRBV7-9,CASSLFGRALPQPQFF,TGTGCCAGCAGCTTATTCGGGAGGGCCCTCCCTCAACCTCAGTTCTTC
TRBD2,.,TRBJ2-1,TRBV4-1,CASSQGRHLGRGNTNNEQFF,TGCGCCAGCAGCCAAGGACGCCACCTAGGGAGGGGTAATACTAACAATGAGCAGTTCTTC
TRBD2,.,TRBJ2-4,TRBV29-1,CSSSPSGDKNIQYF,TGCAGCTCCTCCCCTAGCGGGGACAAAAACATTCAGTACTTC
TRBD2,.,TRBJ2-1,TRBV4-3,CASSQDPFRGGSSYNEQFF,TGCGCCAGCAGCCAAGATCCTTTCCGCGGGGGGAGCTCCTACAATGAGCAGTTCTTC
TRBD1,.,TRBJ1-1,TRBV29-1,CSVQGQGNTEAFF,TGCAGCGTTCAAGGACAGGGGAACACTGAAGCTTTCTTT
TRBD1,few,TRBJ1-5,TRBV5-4,CASSTGGNQPQHF,TGTGCCAGCAGTACAGGGGGCAATCAGCCCCAGCATTTT